This T cell receptor beta chain is from a study of spatial heterogeneity in lung cancer. Broader study findings: In tumors, expanded intratumoral alpha and beta TCR counts tracked mutation counts. Tumor T-cell coverage was an estimated 7% or so for alpha and more than 12% for beta chains.

Time point denoted: sample taken at primary tumor resection. TCRdb re-analysed the 5' RACE reads in MiXCR, keeping a single row per CDR3 protein. The sample has over a thousand distinct CDR3 sequences, around 9.3% seen once; the top ten hold around 30%. The CDR3 has 14 residues. By frequency in the sample, this clonotype is medium-sized (0.01 to 0.1%). The target antigen is unknown. Germline is not matched at one junction end, which may reflect a read error. Sequenced here: lung tumor tissue, sampled at surgery. The TCR originated in a female donor with early-stage non-small cell lung cancer. The V call is TRBV12-3 or TRBV12-4, the J call TRBJ2-5; 12 nucleotides match TRBD2. The CDR3 reads CASSLAGGEETQYF. The CDR3 DNA reads as TGTGCCAGCAGTCTAGCGGGAGGGGAAGAGACCCAGTACTTC.